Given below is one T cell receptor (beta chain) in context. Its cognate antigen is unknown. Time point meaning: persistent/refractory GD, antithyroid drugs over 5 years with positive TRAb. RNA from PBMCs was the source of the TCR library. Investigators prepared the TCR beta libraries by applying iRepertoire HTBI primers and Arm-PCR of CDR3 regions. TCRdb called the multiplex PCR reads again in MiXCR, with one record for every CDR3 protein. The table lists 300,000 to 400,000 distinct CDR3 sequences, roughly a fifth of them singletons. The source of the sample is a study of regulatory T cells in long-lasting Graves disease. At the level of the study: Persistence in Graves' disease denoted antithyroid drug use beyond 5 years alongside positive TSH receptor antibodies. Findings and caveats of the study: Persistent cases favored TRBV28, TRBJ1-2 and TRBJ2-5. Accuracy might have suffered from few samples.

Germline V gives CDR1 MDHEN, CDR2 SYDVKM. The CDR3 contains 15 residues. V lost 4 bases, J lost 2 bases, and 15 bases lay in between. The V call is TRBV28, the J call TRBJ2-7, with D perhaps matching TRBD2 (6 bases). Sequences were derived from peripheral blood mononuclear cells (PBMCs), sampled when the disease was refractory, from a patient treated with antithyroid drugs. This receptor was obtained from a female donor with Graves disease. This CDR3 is CASSSTGELPYEQYF. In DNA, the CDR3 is TGTGCCAGCAGTTCAACGGGAGAACTCCCCTACGAGCAGTACTTC.